This TCR beta chain comes out of a study of CD8 T cells in ankylosing spondylitis. MiXCR, applied by TCRdb to the 5' RACE reads, yields one record per CDR3 protein. The sample records approximately 210,000 distinct CDR3 sequences, roughly 13% being singletons. This TCR came from a male donor with ankylosing spondylitis or in good health (not recorded which). The sequenced sample was blood, either unsorted or a sorted T cell fraction (not recorded which).

As DNA, the CDR3 is TGCGCCAGCAGCCAAGAAGTGTGGACCGTCATGAACACTGAAGCTTTCTTT. This sequence encodes CASSQEVWTVMNTEAFF. The J gene is TRBJ1-1, the V gene TRBV4-1; D gene uncertain. The germline V gene encodes CDR1 MGHRA and CDR2 YSYEKL. The CDR3 is made up of 17 amino acids. The V gene lost 0 bases and the J gene lost 0 bases, with 14 bases spanning the gap.